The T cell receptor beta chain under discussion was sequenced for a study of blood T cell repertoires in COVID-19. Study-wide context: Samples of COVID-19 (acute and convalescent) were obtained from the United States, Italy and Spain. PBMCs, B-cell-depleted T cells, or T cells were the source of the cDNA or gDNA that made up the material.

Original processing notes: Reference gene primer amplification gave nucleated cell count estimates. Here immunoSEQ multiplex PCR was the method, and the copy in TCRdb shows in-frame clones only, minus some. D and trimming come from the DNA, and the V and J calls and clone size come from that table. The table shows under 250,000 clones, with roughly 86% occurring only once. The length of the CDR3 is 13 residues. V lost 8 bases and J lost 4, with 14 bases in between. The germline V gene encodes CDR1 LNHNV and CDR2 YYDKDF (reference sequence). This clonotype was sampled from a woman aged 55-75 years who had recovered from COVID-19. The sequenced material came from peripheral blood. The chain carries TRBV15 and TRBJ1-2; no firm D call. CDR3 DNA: TGTGCCACCGCCACAGTGAGCTCCTATGGCTACACCTTC. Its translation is CATATVSSYGYTF.